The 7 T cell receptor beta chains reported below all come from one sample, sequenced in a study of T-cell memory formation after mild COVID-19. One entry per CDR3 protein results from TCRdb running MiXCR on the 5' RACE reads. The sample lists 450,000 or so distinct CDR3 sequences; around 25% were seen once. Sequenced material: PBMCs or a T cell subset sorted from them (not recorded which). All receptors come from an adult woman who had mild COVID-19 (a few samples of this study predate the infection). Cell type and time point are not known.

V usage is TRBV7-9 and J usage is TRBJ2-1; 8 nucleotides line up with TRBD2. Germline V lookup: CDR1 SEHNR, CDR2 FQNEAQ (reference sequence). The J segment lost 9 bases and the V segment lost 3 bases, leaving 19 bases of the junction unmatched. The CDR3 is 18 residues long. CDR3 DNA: TGTGCCAGCAGCTTCCACCCCCCGGGACTAGGAGGACAACGTGAGCAGTTCTTC. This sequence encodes CASSFHPPGLGGQREQFF.

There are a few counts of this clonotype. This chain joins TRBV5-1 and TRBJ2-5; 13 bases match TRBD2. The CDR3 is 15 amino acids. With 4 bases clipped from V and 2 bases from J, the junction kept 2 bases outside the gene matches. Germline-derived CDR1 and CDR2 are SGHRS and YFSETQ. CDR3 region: CASSGTSGIQETQYF. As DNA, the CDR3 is TGCGCCAGCAGCGGGACTAGCGGGATACAAGAGACCCAGTACTTC.

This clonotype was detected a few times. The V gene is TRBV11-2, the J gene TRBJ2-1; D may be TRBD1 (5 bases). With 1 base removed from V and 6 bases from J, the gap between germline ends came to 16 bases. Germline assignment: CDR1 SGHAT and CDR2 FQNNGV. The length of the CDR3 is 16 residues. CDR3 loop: CASSLAGHGAANEQFF. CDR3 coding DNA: TGTGCCAGCAGCTTAGCAGGGCATGGGGCCGCCAATGAGCAGTTCTTC.

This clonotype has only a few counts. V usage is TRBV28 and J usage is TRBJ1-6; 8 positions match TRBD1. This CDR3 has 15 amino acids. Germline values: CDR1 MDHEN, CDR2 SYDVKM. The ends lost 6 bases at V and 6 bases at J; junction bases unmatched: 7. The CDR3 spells CASRPDRALNSPLHF. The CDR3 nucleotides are TGTGCCAGCAGGCCGGACAGGGCCCTTAATTCACCCCTCCACTTT.

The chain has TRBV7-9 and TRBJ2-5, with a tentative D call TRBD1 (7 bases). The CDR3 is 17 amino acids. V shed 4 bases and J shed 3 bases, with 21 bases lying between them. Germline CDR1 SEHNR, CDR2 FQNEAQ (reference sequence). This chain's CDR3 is CASSSIRPGQREETQYF. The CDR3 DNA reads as TGTGCCAGCAGCTCGATTAGACCGGGACAGCGGGAAGAGACCCAGTACTTC.

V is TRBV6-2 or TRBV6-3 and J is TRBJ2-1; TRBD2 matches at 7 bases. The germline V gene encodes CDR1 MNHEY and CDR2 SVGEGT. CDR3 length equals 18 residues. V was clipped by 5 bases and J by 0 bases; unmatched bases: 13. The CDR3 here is CASSPLVAAGVSYNEQFF. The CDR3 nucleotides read TGTGCCAGCAGTCCCCTGGTAGCGGCGGGAGTCTCCTACAATGAGCAGTTCTTC.

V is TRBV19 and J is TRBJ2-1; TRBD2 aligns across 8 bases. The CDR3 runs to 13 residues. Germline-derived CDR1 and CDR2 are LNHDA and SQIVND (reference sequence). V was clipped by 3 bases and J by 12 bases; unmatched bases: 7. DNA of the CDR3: TGTGCCAGTAGTATTGGGCAGGGGACTAGGCAGTTCTTC. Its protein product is CASSIGQGTRQFF.